This T cell receptor (beta chain) came from a study of beta chain features in type 1 diabetes. This clone occurred a few times. TCRB transcripts that were expressed got sequenced, as all of the isolated RNA had been reverse transcribed. TCRdb's copy holds only in-frame clones and misses some; the assay was immunoSEQ multiplex PCR. The profile shows under 250,000 clones, around an eighth of them singletons. The CDR3 sequence is 18 residues long. J lost 6 bases, V lost 2 bases, and 17 bases had no gene match. CDR1 and CDR2 from the germline V gene are LGHNA and YNFKEQ. The sequencing input was naive CD4+ T cells from blood. This rearrangement joins TRBV4-2 to TRBJ2-7, with 9 bases identical to TRBD2. The sequence was obtained from a woman aged 40 to 49 in good health. CDR3 DNA sequence: TGTGCCAGCAGCCAACAATCTACGGGCGGGGGGGCCCTCTTCGAGCAGTACTTC. This translates into CASSQQSTGGGALFEQYF.